The 14 T cell receptor beta chains below come from one sample, sequenced in a study of T-cell memory formation after mild COVID-19. TCRdb fed the 5' RACE reads into MiXCR, producing one record per CDR3 protein. This sample has hundreds of thousands of distinct CDR3 sequences, with 20% found just once. The specimen sequenced was PBMCs or a T cell subset sorted from them (not recorded which). The receptors were sampled from an adult woman who had mild COVID-19 (a few samples of this study predate the infection). Cell type and time point are not known.

This clonotype was seen a few times. The chain recombines TRBV24-1 with TRBJ2-1; weak D call: TRBD2 (8 bases). This CDR3 is built from 16 residues. Germline lookup yields CDR1 KGHDR and CDR2 SFDVKD. V dropped 0 bases and J dropped 8 bases, with 16 bases sitting between them. The DNA for the CDR3 is TGTGCCACCAGTGATTTGGCAGGGGGAGCGGGGGATGAGCAGTTCTTC. Its protein is CATSDLAGGAGDEQFF.

The chain links TRBV5-6 to TRBJ2-2; TRBD2 matches 10 bases. This CDR3 has 15 residues. J was trimmed by 7 bases and V by 5 bases; bases with no gene match: 8. In germline, CDR1 is SGHDT, CDR2 YYEEEE. CDR3 in amino acids: CASRRLAGVIGELFF. The CDR3 coding sequence is TGTGCCAGCAGGCGACTAGCGGGTGTCATCGGGGAGCTGTTTTTT. Looking up the rest from reference TRBV5-6 and TRBJ2-2 gives the full variable domain: DAGVTQSPTHLIKTRGQQVTLRCSPKSGHDTVSWYQQALGQGPQFIFQYYEEEERQRGNFPDRFSGHQFPNYSSELNVNALLLGDSALYLCASRRLAGVIGELFFGEGSRLTVL.

This chain uses TRBV7-2 with TRBJ2-1, with D possibly matching TRBD1 (6 bases). The CDR3 runs 15 residues. The V and J ends lost 4 bases and 2 bases respectively, with 12 bases between them. In germline, CDR1 is SGHTA, CDR2 FQGNSA. CDR3: CASSSGALTYNEQFF. The CDR3 nucleotides read TGTGCCAGCAGCTCAGGGGCCTTAACCTACAATGAGCAGTTCTTC.

This clonotype was seen only a few times. The V call is TRBV27, the J call TRBJ2-5, with 8 nucleotides matching TRBD2. This CDR3 spans 14 amino acids. Trimming at V came to 8 bases and at J to 5 bases, leaving 10 bases not matched to a gene. Per germline, CDR1 MNHEY and CDR2 SMNVEV (reference sequence). CDR3 in amino acids: CASAAGGEWETQYF. The DNA for the CDR3 is TGTGCCAGCGCTGCGGGGGGAGAATGGGAGACCCAGTACTTC.

The CDR3 coding sequence is TGTGCCAGCAGCCGCAACCGGGAAGAAAAACTGTTTTTT. Its translation: CASSRNREEKLFF. The rearrangement uses TRBV12-3 or TRBV12-4 and TRBJ1-4; D is uncertain. The V and J ends lost 6 bases and 8 bases respectively, with 13 bases between them. This CDR3 has 13 residues.

The sample holds a few counts of this clonotype. The rearrangement uses TRBV7-3 and TRBJ2-7; tentatively, D is TRBD2 (6 bases). Germline CDR1 and CDR2: SGHTA and FQGTGA. Trimming removed 1 base at V and 7 bases at J, with 11 bases between. The CDR3 runs 13 residues. CDR3 nucleotides: TGTGCCAGCAGCTTAAGATCGGGGGAAGAGCAGTACTTC. Translated, it gives CASSLRSGEEQYF.

This chain uses TRBV7-9 with TRBJ2-6; D gene unclear. Per germline, CDR1 SEHNR and CDR2 FQNEAQ (reference sequence). The CDR3 totals 16 residues. V was trimmed by 6 bases and J by 2 bases, leaving 14 bases between them. The CDR3 is CASRPYVVPGANVLTF. The CDR3 DNA is TGTGCCAGCAGGCCGTACGTGGTCCCTGGGGCCAACGTCCTGACTTTC.

This rearrangement joins TRBV18 to TRBJ2-2; D unresolved. Germline V gives CDR1 KGHSH, CDR2 LQKENI. The V and J ends lost 2 bases and 3 bases respectively, with 7 bases between them. CDR3 length: 14 amino acids. CDR3 DNA sequence: TGTGCCAGCTCACCATATGTCTACACCGGGGAGCTGTTTTTT. Its protein product is CASSPYVYTGELFF. The whole variable domain, remainder taken from reference TRBV18 and TRBJ2-2, is NAGVMQNPRHLVRRRGQEARLRCSPMKGHSHVYWYRQLPEEGLKFMVYLQKENIIDESGMPKERFSAEFPKEGPSILRIQQVVRGDSAAYFCASSPYVYTGELFFGEGSRLTVL.

This clonotype showed up many times. V and J are TRBV4-1 and TRBJ2-2, with D perhaps TRBD2 (6 bases). The CDR3 has 16 amino acids. Germline assignment: CDR1 MGHRA and CDR2 YSYEKL. Between the trimmed V and J ends, which lost 0 bases and 2 bases, there was a span of 10 bases. In DNA, the CDR3 is TGCGCCAGCAGCCAAGAGGAACTAGCCAACACCGGGGAGCTGTTTTTT. This sequence encodes CASSQEELANTGELFF.

The chain is built from TRBV10-3 and TRBJ2-1, with 9 bases aligning to TRBD1. This CDR3 comprises 14 residues. The germline V gene encodes CDR1 ENHRY and CDR2 SYGVKD. Trimming cost V 4 bases and J 6 bases; bases outside gene matches: 4. For the CDR3, the DNA is TGTGCCATCAGTGGGACAGGGGAGGCCAATGAGCAGTTCTTC. This gives the protein CAISGTGEANEQFF.

Ten or more counts support this clonotype. The V and J genes are TRBV7-9 and TRBJ2-3; TRBD1 aligns across 7 bases. In germline, CDR1 is SEHNR, CDR2 FQNEAQ (reference sequence). The CDR3 contains 15 residues. J gave up 0 bases and V 5 bases, and 5 bases lay outside the gene matches. The CDR3 DNA is TGTGCCAGCAGCCTGGGGACAGACAGCACAGATACGCAGTATTTT. Residues: CASSLGTDSTDTQYF.

The gene calls are TRBV5-1 and TRBJ1-4; 7 bases line up with TRBD1. In germline, CDR1 is SGHRS, CDR2 YFSETQ. The trim removed 4 bases at V and 0 bases at J, leaving 6 bases unmatched. This CDR3 has 16 amino acids. CDR3 region: CASSPRGLSTNEKLFF. Here the CDR3 DNA reads TGCGCCAGCAGCCCGAGGGGGCTCTCAACTAATGAAAAACTGTTTTTT.

This clonotype turned up a few times. The rearrangement joins TRBV25-1 to TRBJ2-7, with D possibly matching TRBD1 (6 bases). Germline-derived CDR1 and CDR2 are MGHDK and SYGVNS. Trimming removed 7 bases at V and 5 bases at J, with 15 bases between. The CDR3 consists of 13 residues. CDR3 sequence reads: CASTPRHRDEQYF. The CDR3, as DNA: TGTGCCAGCACTCCTCGACACAGGGACGAGCAGTACTTC.

This clonotype turned up a few times. The chain uses TRBV14 and TRBJ2-1; 11 nucleotides line up with TRBD2. CDR3 size: 17 residues. V was clipped by 4 bases and J by 9 bases; unmatched bases: 14. Looked up from germline, CDR1 is SGHDN and CDR2 is FVKESK. CDR3 in amino acids: CASSPFKLAGESGEQFF. DNA for the CDR3: TGTGCCAGCAGCCCCTTTAAACTAGCGGGAGAGTCGGGTGAGCAGTTCTTC.